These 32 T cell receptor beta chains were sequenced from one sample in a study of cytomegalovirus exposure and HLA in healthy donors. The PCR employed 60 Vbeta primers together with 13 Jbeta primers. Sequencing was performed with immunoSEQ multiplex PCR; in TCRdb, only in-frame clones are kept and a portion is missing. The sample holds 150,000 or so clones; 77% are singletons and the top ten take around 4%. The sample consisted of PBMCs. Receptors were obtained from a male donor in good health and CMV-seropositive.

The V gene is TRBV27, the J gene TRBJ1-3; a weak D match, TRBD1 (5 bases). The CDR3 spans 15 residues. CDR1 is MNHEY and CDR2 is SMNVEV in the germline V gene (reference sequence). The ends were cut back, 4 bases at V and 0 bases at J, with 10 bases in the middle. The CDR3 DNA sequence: TGTGCCAGCAGTTCTCTAGGGGCCTCTGGAAACACCATATATTTT. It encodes CASSSLGASGNTIYF.

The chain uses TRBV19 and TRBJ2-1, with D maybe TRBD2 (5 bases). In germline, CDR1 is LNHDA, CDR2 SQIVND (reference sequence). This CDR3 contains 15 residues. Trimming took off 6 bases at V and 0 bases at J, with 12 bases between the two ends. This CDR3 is CASRDSMGSYNEQFF. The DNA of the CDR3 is TGTGCCAGTAGGGACTCCATGGGCTCCTACAATGAGCAGTTCTTC.

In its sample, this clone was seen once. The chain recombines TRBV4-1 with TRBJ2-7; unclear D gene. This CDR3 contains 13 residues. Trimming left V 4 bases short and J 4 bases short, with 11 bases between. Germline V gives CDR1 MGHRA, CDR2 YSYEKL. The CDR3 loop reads CASSPNFGYEQYF. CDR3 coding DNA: TGCGCCAGCAGCCCCAATTTCGGGTACGAGCAGTACTTC.

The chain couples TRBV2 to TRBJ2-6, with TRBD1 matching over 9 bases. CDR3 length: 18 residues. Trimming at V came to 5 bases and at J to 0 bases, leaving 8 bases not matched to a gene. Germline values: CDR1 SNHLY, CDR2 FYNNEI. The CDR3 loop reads CASSSVPGQGSGANVLTF. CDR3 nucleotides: TGTGCCAGCAGTTCTGTCCCGGGACAGGGCTCTGGGGCCAACGTCCTGACTTTC.

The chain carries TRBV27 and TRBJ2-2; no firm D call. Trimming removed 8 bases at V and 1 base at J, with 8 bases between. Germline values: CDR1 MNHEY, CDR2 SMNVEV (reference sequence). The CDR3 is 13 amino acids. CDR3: CASGRQNTGELFF. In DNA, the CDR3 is TGTGCCAGCGGGCGCCAGAACACCGGGGAGCTGTTTTTT.

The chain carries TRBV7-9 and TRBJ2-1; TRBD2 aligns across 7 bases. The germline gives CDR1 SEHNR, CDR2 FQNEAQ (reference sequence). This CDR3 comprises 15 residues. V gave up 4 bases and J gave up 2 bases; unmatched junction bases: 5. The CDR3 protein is CASSSSSGTYNEQFF. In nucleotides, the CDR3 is TGTGCCAGCAGCTCCTCTAGCGGTACCTACAATGAGCAGTTCTTC. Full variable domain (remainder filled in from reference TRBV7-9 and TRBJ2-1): DTGVSQNPRHKITKRGQNVTFRCDPISEHNRLYWYRQTLGQGPEFLTYFQNEAQLEKSRLLSDRFSAERPKGSFSTLEIQRTEQGDSAMYLCASSSSSGTYNEQFFGPGTRLTVL.

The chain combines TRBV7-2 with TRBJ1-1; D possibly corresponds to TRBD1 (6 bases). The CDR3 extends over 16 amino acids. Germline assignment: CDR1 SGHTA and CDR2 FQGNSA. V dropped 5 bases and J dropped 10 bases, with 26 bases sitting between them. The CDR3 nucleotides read TGTGCCAGCAGCCCACTCAACTTCCGGAGGGGGGGAGGAGCTTTCTTT. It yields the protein CASSPLNFRRGGGAFF.

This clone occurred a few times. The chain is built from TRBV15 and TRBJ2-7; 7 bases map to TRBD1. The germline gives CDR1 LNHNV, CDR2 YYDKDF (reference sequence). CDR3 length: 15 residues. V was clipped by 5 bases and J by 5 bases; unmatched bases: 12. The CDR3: CATSREATGVDEQYF. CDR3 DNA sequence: TGTGCCACCAGCCGCGAAGCCACAGGGGTGGACGAGCAGTACTTC.

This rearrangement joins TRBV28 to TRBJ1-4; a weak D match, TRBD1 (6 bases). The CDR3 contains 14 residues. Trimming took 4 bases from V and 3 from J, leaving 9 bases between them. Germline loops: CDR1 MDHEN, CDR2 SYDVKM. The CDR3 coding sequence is TGTGCCAGCAGTTCCGCAGGGGCTAATGAAAAACTGTTTTTT. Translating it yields CASSSAGANEKLFF.

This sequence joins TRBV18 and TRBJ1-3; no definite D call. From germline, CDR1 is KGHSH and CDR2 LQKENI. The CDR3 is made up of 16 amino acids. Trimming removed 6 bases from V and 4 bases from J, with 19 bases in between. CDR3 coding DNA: TGTGCCAGCTCCCCTTTAATGGAGGGCCGCGGAAACACCATATATTTT. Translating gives CASSPLMEGRGNTIYF.

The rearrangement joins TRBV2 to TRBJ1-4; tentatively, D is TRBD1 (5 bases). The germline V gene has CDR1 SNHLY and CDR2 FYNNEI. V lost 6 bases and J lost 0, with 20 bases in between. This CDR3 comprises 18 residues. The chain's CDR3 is CASSRTTGTGATNEKLFF. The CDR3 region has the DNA TGTGCCAGCAGCCGAACCACAGGAACGGGGGCAACTAATGAAAAACTGTTTTTT.

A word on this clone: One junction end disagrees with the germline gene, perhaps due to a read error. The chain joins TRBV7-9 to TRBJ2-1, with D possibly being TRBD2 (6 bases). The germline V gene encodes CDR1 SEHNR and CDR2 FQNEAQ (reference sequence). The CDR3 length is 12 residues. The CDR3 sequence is CSSSELAPLQFF. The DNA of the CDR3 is TGTTCCAGCAGCGAACTAGCCCCCCTGCAGTTCTTC. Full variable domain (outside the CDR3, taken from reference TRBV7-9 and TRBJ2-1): DTGVSQNPRHKITKRGQNVTFRCDPISEHNRLYWYRQTLGQGPEFLTYFQNEAQLEKSRLLSDRFSAERPKGSFSTLEIQRTEQGDSAMYLCSSSELAPLQFFGPGTRLTVL.

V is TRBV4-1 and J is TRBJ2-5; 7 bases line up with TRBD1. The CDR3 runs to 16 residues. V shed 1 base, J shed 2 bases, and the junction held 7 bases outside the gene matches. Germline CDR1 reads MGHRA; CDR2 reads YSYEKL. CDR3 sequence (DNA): TGCGCCAGCAGCCAAGCCTTCAGGGGGTGGCAAGAGACCCAGTACTTC. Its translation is CASSQAFRGWQETQYF.

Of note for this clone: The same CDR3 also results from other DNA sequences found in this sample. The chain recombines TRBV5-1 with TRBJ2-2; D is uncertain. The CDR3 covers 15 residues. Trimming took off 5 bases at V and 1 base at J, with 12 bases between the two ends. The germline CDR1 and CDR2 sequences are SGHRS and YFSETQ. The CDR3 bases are TGCGCCAGCAGTGGGCAGTTTCAGAACACCGGGGAGCTGTTTTTT. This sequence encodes CASSGQFQNTGELFF.

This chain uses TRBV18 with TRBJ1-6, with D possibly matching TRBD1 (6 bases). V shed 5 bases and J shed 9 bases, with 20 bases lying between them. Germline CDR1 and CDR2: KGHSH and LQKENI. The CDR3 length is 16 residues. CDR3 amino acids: CASSIKSGVDPSPLHF. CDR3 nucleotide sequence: TGTGCCAGCTCAATCAAGTCAGGGGTAGATCCTTCACCCCTCCACTTT.

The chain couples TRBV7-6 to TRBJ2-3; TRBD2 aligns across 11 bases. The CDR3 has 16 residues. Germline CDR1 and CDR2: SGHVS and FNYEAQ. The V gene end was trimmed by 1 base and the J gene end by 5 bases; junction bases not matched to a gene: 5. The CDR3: CASSLVGTSGGDTQYF. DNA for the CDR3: TGTGCCAGCAGCTTAGTGGGGACTAGCGGCGGAGATACGCAGTATTTT.

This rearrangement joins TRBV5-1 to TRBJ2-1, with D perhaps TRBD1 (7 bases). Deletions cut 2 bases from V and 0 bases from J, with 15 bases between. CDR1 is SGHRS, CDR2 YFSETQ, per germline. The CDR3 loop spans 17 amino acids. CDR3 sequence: CASSFGGQLSSYNEQFF. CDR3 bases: TGCGCCAGCAGCTTCGGGGGACAGCTAAGCTCCTACAATGAGCAGTTCTTC.

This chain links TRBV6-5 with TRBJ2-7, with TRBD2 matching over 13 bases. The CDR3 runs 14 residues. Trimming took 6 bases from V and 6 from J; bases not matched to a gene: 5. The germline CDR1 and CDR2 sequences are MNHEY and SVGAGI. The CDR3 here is CASRTGLAGFEQYF. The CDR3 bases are TGTGCCAGCAGAACGGGACTAGCGGGATTCGAGCAGTACTTC.

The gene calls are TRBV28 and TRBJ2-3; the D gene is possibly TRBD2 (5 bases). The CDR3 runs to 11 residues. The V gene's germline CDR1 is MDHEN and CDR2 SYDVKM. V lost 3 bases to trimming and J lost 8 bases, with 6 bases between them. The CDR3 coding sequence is TGTGCCAGCAGTTTCAGCGGTACGCAGTATTTT. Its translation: CASSFSGTQYF.

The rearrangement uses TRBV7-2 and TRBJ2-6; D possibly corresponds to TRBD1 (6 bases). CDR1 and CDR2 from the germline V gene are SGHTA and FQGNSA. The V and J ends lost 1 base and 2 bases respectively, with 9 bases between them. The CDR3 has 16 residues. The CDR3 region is CASSLDTGPGANVLTF. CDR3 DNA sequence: TGTGCCAGCAGCTTAGACACAGGGCCTGGGGCCAACGTCCTGACTTTC.

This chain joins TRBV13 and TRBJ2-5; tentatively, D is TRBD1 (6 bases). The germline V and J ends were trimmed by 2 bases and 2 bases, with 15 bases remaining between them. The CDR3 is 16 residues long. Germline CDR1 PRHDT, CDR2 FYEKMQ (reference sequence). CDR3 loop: CASSLRGGDVQETQYF. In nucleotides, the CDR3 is TGTGCCAGCAGCTTAAGAGGGGGAGACGTACAAGAGACCCAGTACTTC.

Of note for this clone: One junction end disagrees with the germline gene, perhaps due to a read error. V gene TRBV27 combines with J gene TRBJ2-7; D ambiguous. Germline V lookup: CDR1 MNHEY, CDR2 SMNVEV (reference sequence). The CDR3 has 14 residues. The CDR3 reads CASSVLRFPYERYF. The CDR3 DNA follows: TGTGCCAGCAGCGTTCTTAGGTTTCCCTACGAGCGGTACTTC.

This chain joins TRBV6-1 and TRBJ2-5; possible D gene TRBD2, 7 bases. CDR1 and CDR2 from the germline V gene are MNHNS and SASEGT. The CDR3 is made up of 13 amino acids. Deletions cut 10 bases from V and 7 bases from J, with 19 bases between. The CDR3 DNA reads TGTGCCATAGAGAGAGGGGGGGTCGGGACCCAGTACTTC. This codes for CAIERGGVGTQYF.

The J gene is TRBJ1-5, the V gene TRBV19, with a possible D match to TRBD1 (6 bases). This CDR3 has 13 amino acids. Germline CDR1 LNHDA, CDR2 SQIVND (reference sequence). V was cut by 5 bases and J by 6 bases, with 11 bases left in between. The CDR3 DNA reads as TGTGCCAGTAGTCAGGGGATGGGTCAGCCCCAGCATTTT. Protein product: CASSQGMGQPQHF.

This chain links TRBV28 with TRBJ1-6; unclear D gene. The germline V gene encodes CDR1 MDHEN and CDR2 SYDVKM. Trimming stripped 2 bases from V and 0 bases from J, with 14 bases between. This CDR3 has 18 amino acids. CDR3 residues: CASSLRTPYSSYNSPLHF. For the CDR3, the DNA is TGTGCCAGCAGTTTAAGGACTCCCTACAGCTCCTATAATTCACCCCTCCACTTT. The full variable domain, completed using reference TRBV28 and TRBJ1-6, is DVKVTQSSRYLVKRTGEKVFLECVQDMDHENMFWYRQDPGLGLRLIYFSYDVKMKEKGDIPEGYSVSREKKERFSLILESASTNQTSMYLCASSLRTPYSSYNSPLHFGNGTRLTVT.

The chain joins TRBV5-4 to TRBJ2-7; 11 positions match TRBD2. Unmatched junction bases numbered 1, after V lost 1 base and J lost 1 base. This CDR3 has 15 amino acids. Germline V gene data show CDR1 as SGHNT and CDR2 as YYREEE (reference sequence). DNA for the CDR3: TGTGCCAGCAGCTTGCGACTAGCGGGGTCCTACGAGCAGTACTTC. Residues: CASSLRLAGSYEQYF.

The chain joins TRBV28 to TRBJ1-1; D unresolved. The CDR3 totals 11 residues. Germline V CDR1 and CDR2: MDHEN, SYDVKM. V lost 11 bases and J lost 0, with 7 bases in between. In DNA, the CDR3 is TGTGCCGTGGGCATGAACACTGAAGCTTTCTTT. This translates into CAVGMNTEAFF.

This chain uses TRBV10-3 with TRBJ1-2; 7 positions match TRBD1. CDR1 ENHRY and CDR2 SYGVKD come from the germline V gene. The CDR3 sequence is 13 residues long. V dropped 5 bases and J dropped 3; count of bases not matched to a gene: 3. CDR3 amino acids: CAISRDRDYGYTF. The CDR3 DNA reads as TGTGCCATCAGTAGGGACAGAGACTATGGCTACACCTTC.

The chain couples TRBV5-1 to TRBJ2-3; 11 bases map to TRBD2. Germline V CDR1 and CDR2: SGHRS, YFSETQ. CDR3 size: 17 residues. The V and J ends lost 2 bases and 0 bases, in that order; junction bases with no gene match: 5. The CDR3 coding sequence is TGCGCCAGCAGCTTAACTAGCGGGGGACTTAGCACAGATACGCAGTATTTT. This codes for CASSLTSGGLSTDTQYF.

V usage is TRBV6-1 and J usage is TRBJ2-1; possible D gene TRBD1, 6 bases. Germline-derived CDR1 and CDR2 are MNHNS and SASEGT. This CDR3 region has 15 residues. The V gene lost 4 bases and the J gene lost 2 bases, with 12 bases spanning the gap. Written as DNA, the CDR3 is TGTGCCAGCAGTGTTCCGGGGACAACCTACAATGAGCAGTTCTTC. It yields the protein CASSVPGTTYNEQFF.

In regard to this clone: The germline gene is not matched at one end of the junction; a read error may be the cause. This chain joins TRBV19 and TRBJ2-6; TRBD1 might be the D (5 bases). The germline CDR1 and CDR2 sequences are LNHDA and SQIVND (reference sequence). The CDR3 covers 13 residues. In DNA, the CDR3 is TGTGCCAGTAGGTTCTCTGGGGCCAACGGCCTGACTTTC. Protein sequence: CASRFSGANGLTF.

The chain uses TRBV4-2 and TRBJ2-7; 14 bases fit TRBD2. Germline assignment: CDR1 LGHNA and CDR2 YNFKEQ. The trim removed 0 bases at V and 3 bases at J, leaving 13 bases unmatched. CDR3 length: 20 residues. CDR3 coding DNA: TGTGCCAGCAGCCAAGATCCAGGGGGACTAGCGGGAGTAAGTCTCTACGAGCAGTACTTC. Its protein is CASSQDPGGLAGVSLYEQYF.